This is a list of T cell receptor beta chains from one sample in a study of shared clonotypes between healthy human individuals. TCRdb's copy holds only in-frame clones and misses some; the assay was immunoSEQ multiplex PCR. The sample includes hundreds of thousands of clones, approximately 96% of them seen just once. Sequenced material: naive CD8+ T cells sorted from blood. The receptors come from a woman in her 30s in good health. Both conserved end residues are part of each CDR3. D genes are given only for firm matches.

J gene	D gene	V gene	CDR3 protein
TRBJ2-2	TRBD2	TRBV9	CASSVTSGVNTGELFF
TRBJ2-5	NA	TRBV14	CASSQDQETQYF
TRBJ2-7	TRBD1	TRBV29-1	CSVPGTGASEQYF
TRBJ2-2	NA	TRBV9	CASSVEGGNTGELFF
TRBJ2-5	TRBD1	TRBV29-1	CSAHRGRLEETQYF
TRBJ1-4	TRBD1	TRBV9	CASSVGGQGNYEKLFF
TRBJ2-1	TRBD2	TRBV27	CASRPGLAGVDEQFF
TRBJ2-1	NA	TRBV21-1	CASSKPLCLAGGNEQFF
TRBJ2-2	NA	TRBV25-1	CASSGRETYTGELFF
TRBJ1-5	NA	TRBV28	CASSLGVNQPQHF
TRBJ2-1	NA	TRBV7-9	CASSLSGGYNEQFF
TRBJ1-5	TRBD1	TRBV5-6	CASSLKGAGNQPQHF
TRBJ2-7	NA	TRBV27	CASSLSPGAGGSYEQYF
TRBJ2-7	NA	TRBV5-5	CASSLADGGEQYF
TRBJ2-3	NA	TRBV27	CASRDRRTDTQYF
TRBJ2-2	NA	TRBV6-1	CASSGRRRLTGELFF
TRBJ1-3	NA	TRBV10-2	CASSESMGPGNTIYF
TRBJ1-5	NA	TRBV28	CASSFFAHNQPQHF
TRBJ2-3	TRBD2	TRBV6-1	CASSEWAGGAGTDTQYF
TRBJ2-1	NA	TRBV7-9	CASSPQAGRVHYNEQFF
TRBJ2-1	TRBD2	TRBV5-1	CASSLASGSSYNEQFF
TRBJ2-3	NA	TRBV5-1	CASTQLGTDTQYF
TRBJ2-7	NA	TRBV7-2	CASSLALGRAYEQYF
NA	TRBD2	TRBV19	CASSIGLAAYEQYF
TRBJ2-7	TRBD1	TRBV10-3	CAVRDRPYEQYF
TRBJ1-1	TRBD1	TRBV2	CASGAGGLPEAFF